Listed here are 21 T cell receptor beta chains from one sample, sequenced in a study of cytomegalovirus exposure and HLA in healthy donors. The table came from immunoSEQ multiplex PCR; TCRdb's copy has only in-frame clones and leaves some out. Counted here are roughly 120,000 clones, roughly 88% occurring once; the ten biggest clones make up approximately 2%. Sequenced material: PBMCs. All receptors come from a young man in good health and CMV-seronegative.

This clone has a handful of counts. The chain joins TRBV5-1 to TRBJ1-1, with D possibly matching TRBD1 (6 bases). The CDR3 contains 15 residues. V was clipped by 1 base and J by 0 bases, with 10 bases between them. CDR1 and CDR2 (germline): SGHRS, YFSETQ. CDR3 nucleotides: TGCGCCAGCAGCTTGCACAGGGAATTGAACACTGAAGCTTTCTTT. Translating gives CASSLHRELNTEAFF.

This clone came up a few times. The rearrangement joins TRBV5-4 to TRBJ2-7; D possibly corresponds to TRBD1 (6 bases). The germline CDR1 and CDR2 sequences are SGHNT and YYREEE (reference sequence). The V end lost 0 bases, the J end lost 3 bases, and 16 bases lay between the germline ends. CDR3 length: 16 residues. In DNA, the CDR3 is TGTGCCAGCAGCTTGGCCGGACAGCGGTTAGACTACGAGCAGTACTTC. As protein: CASSLAGQRLDYEQYF.

The chain uses TRBV11-2 and TRBJ2-7, with D possibly TRBD1 on 6 matching bases. The CDR3 has 14 amino acids. Trimming shortened V by 7 bases and J by 0 bases, and 13 bases separated the two germline ends. Germline assignment: CDR1 SGHAT and CDR2 FQNNGV. This CDR3 reads CASTSTGSSYEQYF. The CDR3 DNA sequence: TGTGCCAGCACATCCACAGGGAGCTCCTACGAGCAGTACTTC.

The V call is TRBV30, the J call TRBJ1-3; unclear D gene. Trimming removed 1 base at V and 3 bases at J, with 7 bases between. The germline V gene has CDR1 GTSNPN and CDR2 SVGIG (reference sequence). The CDR3 spans 13 residues. Written as DNA, the CDR3 is TGTGCCTGGAGTGCCCTATATGGAAACACCATATATTTT. Its protein product is CAWSALYGNTIYF.

The V gene is TRBV5-1, the J gene TRBJ2-5, with 10 bases that match TRBD1. The CDR3 loop spans 16 amino acids. The trim removed 0 bases at V and 5 bases at J, leaving 7 bases unmatched. The germline gives CDR1 SGHRS, CDR2 YFSETQ. This chain's CDR3 is CASSLEGQGRWETQYF. The CDR3 DNA follows: TGCGCCAGCAGCTTGGAGGGACAGGGGAGGTGGGAGACCCAGTACTTC.

The CDR3 sequence is CASNSDRETDEQYF. The CDR3 DNA reads as TGTGCCAGCAATTCAGACAGGGAAACCGACGAGCAGTACTTC. The genes are TRBV28 and TRBJ2-7, with 7 bases lining up with TRBD1. This CDR3 contains 14 residues. The germline CDR1 and CDR2 sequences are MDHEN and SYDVKM. After removal of 7 bases from V and 5 bases from J, the junction contained 11 bases not matched to a gene.

The rearrangement links TRBV10-2 to TRBJ2-7; D is possibly TRBD1 (6 bases). Per germline, CDR1 WSHSY and CDR2 SAAADI. The CDR3 loop spans 13 amino acids. V shed 4 bases and J shed 3 bases, with 10 bases lying between them. This CDR3 is CASSVTGHYEQYF. For the CDR3, the DNA is TGCGCCAGCAGTGTGACAGGACACTACGAGCAGTACTTC.

CDR3: CASSSAGDLGEEQYF. CDR3 bases: TGCGCCAGCAGCTCAGCAGGGGACCTTGGAGAGGAGCAGTACTTC. The rearrangement links TRBV5-1 to TRBJ2-7; D perhaps matches TRBD1 (6 bases). CDR3 length equals 15 residues. Trimming left V 3 bases short and J 7 bases short, with 20 bases between. Germline V gives CDR1 SGHRS, CDR2 YFSETQ.

The rearrangement joins TRBV19 to TRBJ1-5; 7 bases are shared with TRBD1. The CDR3 sequence is 13 residues long. The germline gives CDR1 LNHDA, CDR2 SQIVND (reference sequence). V was clipped by 8 bases and J by 4 bases; unmatched bases: 5. CDR3 in DNA: TGTGCCAGTCGGCGGGACAGTAATCAGCCCCAGCATTTT. Translating it yields CASRRDSNQPQHF.

The chain is built from TRBV9 and TRBJ2-1; maybe TRBD1 (6 bases). The V and J ends lost 0 bases and 10 bases respectively, with 23 bases between them. The germline V gene has CDR1 SGDLS and CDR2 YYNGEE. The CDR3 runs to 17 residues. The CDR3 nucleotides read TGTGCCAGCAGCGTAGGGGTTCAGGGGTTGGGGTCCCCCGAGCAGTTCTTC. It is translated as CASSVGVQGLGSPEQFF.

This chain's CDR3 is CASSADRGNQPQHF. CDR3 in DNA: TGTGCCAGCAGTGCGGACAGGGGGAATCAGCCCCAGCATTTT. The J gene is TRBJ1-5, the V gene TRBV6-1; TRBD1 aligns across 10 bases. Germline CDR1 is MNHNS and CDR2 is SASEGT. V trimming: 4 bases; J trimming: 4 bases; junction bases outside the gene matches: 1. This CDR3 is 14 amino acids long.

V and J are TRBV28 and TRBJ2-7, with 10 nucleotides matching TRBD2. V was pared by 5 bases and J by 2 bases, with 9 bases of the junction left unmatched. Per the germline V gene, CDR1 is MDHEN and CDR2 is SYDVKM. The CDR3 runs to 16 residues. CDR3 sequence: CASSPLAGGITYEQYF. The CDR3 nucleotides are TGTGCCAGCAGTCCTTTAGCGGGGGGTATTACCTACGAGCAGTACTTC.

The chain joins TRBV19 to TRBJ2-2; a possible D gene is TRBD1 (6 bases). Per the germline V gene, CDR1 is LNHDA and CDR2 is SQIVND (reference sequence). The CDR3 totals 15 residues. Trimming cost V 3 bases and J 6 bases, with 14 bases left between them. CDR3 sequence: CASSIGAGEPGELFF. The DNA of the CDR3 is TGTGCCAGTAGTATTGGGGCAGGGGAACCCGGGGAGCTGTTTTTT. Variable domain in full (rest from reference TRBV19 and TRBJ2-2): DGGITQSPKYLFRKEGQNVTLSCEQNLNHDAMYWYRQDPGQGLRLIYYSQIVNDFQKGDIAEGYSVSREKKESFPLTVTSAQKNPTAFYLCASSIGAGEPGELFFGEGSRLTVL.

V is TRBV5-5 and J is TRBJ1-5; D is possibly TRBD1 (6 bases). There are 15 residues in the CDR3. Between the trimmed V and J ends, which lost 0 bases and 5 bases, there was a span of 12 bases. In germline, CDR1 is SGHKS, CDR2 YYEKEE (reference sequence). The CDR3 spells CASSLVPGEDQPQHF. In DNA, the CDR3 is TGTGCCAGCAGCTTGGTGCCAGGGGAAGATCAGCCCCAGCATTTT.

The chain recombines TRBV13 with TRBJ2-2; D is ambiguous. This CDR3 contains 16 residues. Trimming took off 0 bases at V and 0 bases at J, with 8 bases between the two ends. In germline, CDR1 is PRHDT, CDR2 FYEKMQ (reference sequence). The CDR3 region is CASSLGVYSNTGELFF. The CDR3 DNA reads TGTGCCAGCAGCTTAGGCGTGTATTCGAACACCGGGGAGCTGTTTTTT. The complete variable domain, with remaining parts taken from reference TRBV13 and TRBJ2-2, reads AAGVIQSPRHLIKEKRETATLKCYPIPRHDTVYWYQQGPGQDPQFLISFYEKMQSDKGSIPDRFSAQQFSDYHSELNMSSLELGDSALYFCASSLGVYSNTGELFFGEGSRLTVL.

Turning to this clone: Germline is not matched at one junction end, which may reflect a read error. The V gene is TRBV27, the J gene TRBJ2-1, with 7 nucleotides matching TRBD2. The germline V gene has CDR1 MNHEY and CDR2 SMNVEV (reference sequence). This CDR3 spans 15 amino acids. The DNA for the CDR3 is TGTGCCAGCGGTTTTGAGACTAGCCGGGGTGTTGAGCAGTTCTTC. Encoded protein: CASGFETSRGVEQFF.

This chain uses TRBV7-9 with TRBJ2-4; 9 nucleotides match TRBD1. Germline assignment: CDR1 SEHNR and CDR2 FQNEAQ (reference sequence). The CDR3 contains 13 residues. V gave up 0 bases and J gave up 14 bases; unmatched junction bases: 5. The CDR3, as DNA: TGTGCCAGCAGCTTAGCGGGGGACAGGGAAGAGTACTTC. Translated: CASSLAGDREEYF.

The chain couples TRBV27 to TRBJ2-5; possibly TRBD1 for D (6 bases). The CDR3 totals 15 residues. The germline gives CDR1 MNHEY, CDR2 SMNVEV (reference sequence). Between the trimmed V and J ends, which lost 2 bases and 3 bases, there was a span of 13 bases. CDR3 protein: CASSLTPGVKETQYF. The CDR3, as DNA: TGTGCCAGCAGTTTAACCCCAGGGGTTAAAGAGACCCAGTACTTC.

The chain combines TRBV15 with TRBJ2-3, with D unclear. The CDR3 consists of 13 residues. Germline CDR1 is LNHNV and CDR2 is YYDKDF (reference sequence). The V end lost 4 bases, the J end lost 0 bases, and 5 bases lay between the germline ends. The CDR3 DNA is TGTGCCACCAGCAAAACTAGCACAGATACGCAGTATTTT. It codes for CATSKTSTDTQYF.

This clone is a singleton in its sample. This chain connects TRBV5-1 to TRBJ2-3, with a weak D call TRBD1 (5 bases). The germline V gene has CDR1 SGHRS and CDR2 YFSETQ. Trimming removed 4 bases at V and 0 bases at J, with 18 bases between. This CDR3 region has 17 residues. CDR3 protein: CASSDGSRVTSTDTQYF. The CDR3 bases are TGCGCCAGCAGCGATGGTAGCAGGGTAACCAGCACAGATACGCAGTATTTT.

The J gene is TRBJ2-6, the V gene TRBV14, with TRBD1 identical over 8 bases. The CDR3 loop spans 16 amino acids. Per germline, CDR1 SGHDN and CDR2 FVKESK. The V gene end was trimmed by 4 bases and the J gene end by 2 bases; junction bases not matched to a gene: 4. Here the CDR3 DNA reads TGTGCCAGCAGCCGCCGGACAGGGACTGGGGCCAACGTCCTGACTTTC. Protein product: CASSRRTGTGANVLTF.